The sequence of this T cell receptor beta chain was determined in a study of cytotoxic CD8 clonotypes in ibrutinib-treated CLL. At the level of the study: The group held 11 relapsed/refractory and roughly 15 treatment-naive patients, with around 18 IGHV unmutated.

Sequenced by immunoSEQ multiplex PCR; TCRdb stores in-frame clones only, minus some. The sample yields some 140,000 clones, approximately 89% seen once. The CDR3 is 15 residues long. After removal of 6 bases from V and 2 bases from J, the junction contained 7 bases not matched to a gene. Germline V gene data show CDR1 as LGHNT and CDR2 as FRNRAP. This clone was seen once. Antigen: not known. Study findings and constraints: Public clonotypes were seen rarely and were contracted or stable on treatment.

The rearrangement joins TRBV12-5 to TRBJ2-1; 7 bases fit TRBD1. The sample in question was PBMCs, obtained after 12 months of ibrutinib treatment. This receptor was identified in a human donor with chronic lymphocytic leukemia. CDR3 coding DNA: TGTGCTAGTGGGAGTGGAGACAGGGCCTACAATGAGCAGTTCTTC. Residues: CASGSGDRAYNEQFF.